Included here is one TCR beta chain sequence, with context. The assay was immunoSEQ multiplex PCR, and TCRdb's table has in-frame clones only and misses some. Of 100,000 to 150,000 clones in the sample, just under 80% were seen once. The data are from a study of blood T cell repertoires in COVID-19. Overall study: Sources were T cells, B-cell-depleted T cells, or PBMCs; the material itself was cDNA or gDNA.

The TCR was taken from a man aged 60 to 69 with active or convalescent COVID-19. Sequencing used peripheral blood.

This CDR3 reads CASRPEGGGNEKLFF. The CDR3 DNA is TGTGCCAGCAGACCCGAAGGAGGTGGTAATGAAAAACTGTTTTTT. V and J are TRBV6-5 and TRBJ1-4; D ambiguous. V was shortened by 6 bases and J by 4 bases, with 15 bases between the two germline ends. The CDR3 runs to 15 residues. The germline V gene has CDR1 MNHEY and CDR2 SVGAGI.